This T cell receptor (beta chain) was found in a study of T cell responses to AZD1222 COVID-19 vaccine (dated by TCRdb to about 2021). Background on the whole study: TCR sequencing covered over 230 trial participants: 200 to 220 given two doses of AZD1222 and approximately 26 given two doses of MenACWY control vaccine. Trial participants were enrolled into age subgroups of 18-55, 56-69 and 70-plus years, which contained approximately 150, 30 and 60 TCR-sequenced participants, respectively. General study outcomes and caveats: A significant rise in spike-specific TCR breadth and depth was observed after two AZD1222 doses relative to day 0 and relative to MenACWY recipients. Most participants were white British and females outnumbered males, and the authors suggested that clonal diversity may have been underestimated. Vaccine-associated CD4 TCRs spanned the whole spike protein, with dominant responses in regions 160-218 and 743-854. Conclusions about previously exposed vaccinees were limited because only six AZD1222 recipients were SARS-CoV-2 seropositive at baseline. Reportedly, almost half of the unique spike-specific TCRs recognized epitopes lying outside the regions that are mutated in the B.1.351 and B.1.1.7 variants. The 56-69-year group was small, and its depth increase did not reach significance, likely because of low power. Because no day 14 peak-response samples were available, repertoires were characterized only after the peak T cell response.

Deletion took 8 bases off V and 8 bases off J, with a span of 22 bases between the germline ends. The CDR3 holds 15 amino acids from the cysteine to the phenylalanine. The sequence is cut down to CDR3 DNA, 45 bases in frame from base 1. Sequences SEHNR (CDR1) and FQNEAQ (CDR2) are obtained from the germline V gene (reference sequence). The CDR3 regions of human TCRbeta chains were subjected to immunosequencing. Concerning the study's data processing: Repertoire TCRs were checked for matches against a reference library of SARS-CoV-2-specific TCRs that had been generated using the MIRA antigen-specificity platform. Breadth meant the fraction of unique TCRs that were SARS-CoV-2-associated, whereas depth meant the fraction of total T cells that were SARS-CoV-2-associated. Using the MIRA data, every spike-specific TCR was mapped to the spike region that the TCR reacted to and assigned to either a CD4 or a CD8 class. Log10-transformed breadth and depth values were compared by one-way ANOVA with Sidak's multiple comparisons tests. TCRdb re-hosts the immuneACCESS table, in-frame sequences only. Its copies lack some clones; in the studies checked, an unresolved V gene accounts for under half of them, and the cause for the rest is not known. That table furnishes V, J and clone size, whereas the DNA furnished D and trimming. A total of tens of thousands of clones appear in this sample, less than 85% of them only once. Approximately 47% of the sample comes from the top ten.

In its sample, this clone was seen a few times. Its specific antigen is unknown. Per-base quality was not reported, and no clone a single base away is much larger than it. What the time point label conveys for this sample: about 28 days (+/-7) after the second vaccine dose. AZD1222 recipients given second doses at about 4 weeks or at about 12 weeks were pooled, since spike-specific TCR depth and breadth were not found to differ between the two schedules. Vaccinee samples came from UK trials COV001 and COV002, including a single-blind randomized controlled phase 2/3 trial of AZD1222 (ChAdOx1 nCoV-19) in healthy adults. For TCRbeta chain sequencing, PBMC samples from trial participants were taken at day 0 and at day 28 after the second dose.

Here the chain combines TRBV7-9 and TRBJ2-1; TRBD2 is a weak D gene call, 5 bases matching. The material was peripheral blood, obtained 28 days after the second AZD1222 dose. This TCR came from an adult who received the AZD1222 COVID-19 vaccine. The nucleotide sequence reads TGTGCCAGCGAGGGTGATGGGCTCAGGTGGGATGAGCAGTTCTTC. This codes for CASEGDGLRWDEQFF.